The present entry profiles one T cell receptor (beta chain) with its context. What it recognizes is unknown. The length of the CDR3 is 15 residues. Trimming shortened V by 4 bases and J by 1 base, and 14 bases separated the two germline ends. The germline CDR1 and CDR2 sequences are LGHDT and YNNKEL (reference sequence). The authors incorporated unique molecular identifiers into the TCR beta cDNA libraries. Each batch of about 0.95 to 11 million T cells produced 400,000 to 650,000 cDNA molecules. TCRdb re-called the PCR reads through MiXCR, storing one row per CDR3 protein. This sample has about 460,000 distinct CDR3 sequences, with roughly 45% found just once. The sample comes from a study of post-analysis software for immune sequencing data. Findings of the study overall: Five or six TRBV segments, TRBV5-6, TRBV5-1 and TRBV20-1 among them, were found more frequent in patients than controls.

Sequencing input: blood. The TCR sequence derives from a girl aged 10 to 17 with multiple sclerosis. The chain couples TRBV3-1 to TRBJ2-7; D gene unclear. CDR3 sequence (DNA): TGTGCCAGCAGCCCCCACCACTTACCTTCCTACGAGCAGTACTTC. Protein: CASSPHHLPSYEQYF.